This T cell receptor (beta chain) emerged from a study of T cells in localized non-small cell lung cancer. Study results and limitations: Of the top 100 tumor clones, median around 60 were in adjacent lung, some 29 among its top 100.

The CDR3 is 13 residues long. The V and J ends lost 5 bases and 7 bases, in that order; junction bases with no gene match: 7. Germline values: CDR1 SQVTM, CDR2 ANQGSEA. The assay was immunoSEQ multiplex PCR, and TCRdb's table has in-frame clones only and misses some. The table shows 30,000 to 40,000 clones, with approximately 87% occurring only once. Notes on this clone: What it recognizes is unknown.

The sample was peripheral blood, taken before any cancer treatment. V and J are TRBV29-1 and TRBJ1-5, with 8 positions matching TRBD1. The TCR was taken from a man aged 40 to 70 with stage I lung adenocarcinoma. CDR3 DNA sequence: TGCAGCGTTAGCCAGGGGGCGGAACAGCCCCAGCATTTT. Its translation is CSVSQGAEQPQHF.